This T cell receptor beta chain originates from a study of blood T cell repertoires in COVID-19. For the study at large: Donors in the United States, Italy and Spain gave samples during acute or convalescent COVID-19.

The CDR3 is made up of 13 amino acids. Germline assignment: CDR1 ENHRY and CDR2 SYGVKD. V lost 6 bases to trimming and J lost 7 bases, with 16 bases between them. Membership in each cohort depended on participant-reported clinical history. This clone was counted a few times. Sequencing used immunoSEQ multiplex PCR; TCRdb keeps in-frame clones, though not all of them. The profile shows around 250,000 clones, around 93% of them singletons. Source material: PBMCs or T cells enriched from blood (not recorded which). The TCR comes from a human donor in a cohort exposed to, infected with or recovered from COVID-19 (not recorded which). The donor label of this sample is uncertain. V gene TRBV10-3 combines with J gene TRBJ2-7, with a weak D call TRBD2 (5 bases). The DNA of the CDR3 is TGTGCCATCAGCCCGACCTCGGGGTGGGAGCAGTACTTC. This translates into CAISPTSGWEQYF.